One sample yielded the 19 T cell receptor beta chains listed below, sequenced in a study of T cell responses to AZD1222 COVID-19 vaccine. TCRdb's table, derived via immunoSEQ multiplex PCR, lists solely in-frame clones and lacks some. This sample has 120,000 or so clones, with just over 90% found just once. The material was peripheral blood, obtained on day 0 of AZD1222 vaccination. The receptors were sampled from an adult in good health.

The rearrangement joins TRBV28 to TRBJ1-3; no clear D gene. Germline values: CDR1 MDHEN, CDR2 SYDVKM. With 6 bases removed from V and 2 bases from J, the gap between germline ends came to 8 bases. There are 13 residues in the CDR3. The DNA for the CDR3 is TGTGCCAGCAGAATGGTAACTGGAAACACCATATATTTT. Its protein product is CASRMVTGNTIYF.

The V gene is TRBV11-2, the J gene TRBJ1-1; D is perhaps TRBD1 (5 bases). V lost 5 bases and J 7 bases, leaving 26 bases between the germline ends. Germline V lookup: CDR1 SGHAT, CDR2 FQNNGV. This CDR3 region has 17 residues. The DNA of the CDR3 is TGTGCCAGCAGCGCTCGCTTTAAAGGGACCACTAGAGGTGAAGCTTTCTTT. Protein: CASSARFKGTTRGEAFF.

This sequence joins TRBV15 and TRBJ1-6; D remains ambiguous. The CDR3 covers 14 residues. The V gene lost 0 bases and the J gene lost 10 bases, with 10 bases spanning the gap. Germline V CDR1 and CDR2: LNHNV, YYDKDF (reference sequence). For the CDR3, the DNA is TGTGCCACCAGCAGAGAGGGCAACTACTCACCCCTCCACTTT. Encoded protein: CATSREGNYSPLHF.

With regard to this clone: This may come from a read error, since a much larger clone is one base off. The gene calls are TRBV28 and TRBJ1-1; D unresolved. V gave up 2 bases and J gave up 6 bases, with 7 bases separating them. Germline CDR1 reads MDHEN; CDR2 reads SYDVKM. The CDR3 is 12 residues long. CDR3 in amino acids: CASSLGGPEAFF. DNA of the CDR3: TGTGCCAGCAGTTTAGGAGGGCCTGAAGCTTTCTTT.

The chain is built from TRBV5-6 and TRBJ2-5; D remains ambiguous. Per the germline V gene, CDR1 is SGHDT and CDR2 is YYEEEE. Trimming stripped 0 bases from V and 6 bases from J, with 12 bases between. This CDR3 has 14 residues. The CDR3 sequence: CASSLGQPRKTQYF. Written as DNA, the CDR3 is TGTGCCAGCAGCTTGGGCCAGCCCCGGAAGACCCAGTACTTC. The full variable domain, its missing parts supplied by reference TRBV5-6 and TRBJ2-5, is DAGVTQSPTHLIKTRGQQVTLRCSPKSGHDTVSWYQQALGQGPQFIFQYYEEEERQRGNFPDRFSGHQFPNYSSELNVNALLLGDSALYLCASSLGQPRKTQYFGPGTRLLVL.

J is TRBJ2-2 and V is TRBV5-4; a possible D gene is TRBD1 (5 bases). The CDR3 consists of 15 residues. Germline V gene lookup returns CDR1 SGHNT and CDR2 YYREEE (reference sequence). V lost 0 bases and J lost 3, with 9 bases in between. In DNA, the CDR3 is TGTGCCAGCAGCTTGGGGACAACCGACACCGGGGAGCTGTTTTTT. Its translation: CASSLGTTDTGELFF.

This rearrangement joins TRBV7-3 to TRBJ2-7; D possibly corresponds to TRBD1 (6 bases). The germline V and J ends were trimmed by 7 bases and 3 bases, with 13 bases remaining between them. Germline V gives CDR1 SGHTA, CDR2 FQGTGA. The CDR3 runs to 13 residues. CDR3 nucleotide sequence: TGTGCCAGCAATAGGGACATCTACTACGAGCAGTACTTC. This encodes CASNRDIYYEQYF.

The chain has TRBV7-9 and TRBJ1-1; D unclear. Trimming left V 2 bases short and J 0 bases short, with 4 bases between. In germline, CDR1 is SEHNR, CDR2 FQNEAQ (reference sequence). The CDR3 extends over 13 amino acids. CDR3 amino acids: CASSLSVNTEAFF. In DNA, the CDR3 is TGTGCCAGCAGCTTATCGGTGAACACTGAAGCTTTCTTT.

The CDR3, as DNA: TGTGCCTGGAGTTCGACAGCCAACACTGAAGCTTTCTTT. Amino acids: CAWSSTANTEAFF. The gene calls are TRBV30 and TRBJ1-1; weak D call: TRBD1 (5 bases). This CDR3 comprises 13 residues. Germline V gene data show CDR1 as GTSNPN and CDR2 as SVGIG (reference sequence). Trimming removed 2 bases at V and 2 bases at J, with 9 bases between.

This chain connects TRBV28 to TRBJ1-5; D is possibly TRBD1 (6 bases). The CDR3 sequence is 16 residues long. The germline gives CDR1 MDHEN, CDR2 SYDVKM. With 6 bases removed from V and 5 bases from J, the gap between germline ends came to 20 bases. The CDR3 region has the DNA TGTGCCAGCAGAACCCGTAGGGGGGGCCGAGATCAGCCCCAGCATTTT. It codes for CASRTRRGGRDQPQHF.

The chain uses TRBV28 and TRBJ1-5; D is perhaps TRBD1 (5 bases). CDR1 MDHEN and CDR2 SYDVKM come from the germline V gene. V was trimmed by 5 bases and J by 4 bases, leaving 12 bases between them. The CDR3 is 14 amino acids. The CDR3 nucleotides read TGTGCCAGCAGTGGGACGGACGGGAATCAGCCCCAGCATTTT. This encodes CASSGTDGNQPQHF.

The chain joins TRBV19 to TRBJ1-5; D possibly corresponds to TRBD1 (5 bases). V lost 3 bases, J lost 6 bases, and 12 bases lay in between. Germline CDR1 reads LNHDA; CDR2 reads SQIVND (reference sequence). The CDR3 extends over 14 amino acids. The chain's CDR3 is CASSMVGGIQPQHF. In DNA, the CDR3 is TGTGCCAGTAGTATGGTGGGGGGAATTCAGCCCCAGCATTTT.

The chain joins TRBV28 to TRBJ1-2, with D possibly TRBD1 on 5 matching bases. This CDR3 spans 13 amino acids. Germline V gene sequence: CDR1 MDHEN, CDR2 SYDVKM. Trimming shortened V by 3 bases and J by 4 bases, and 9 bases separated the two germline ends. The CDR3 region is CASSFQRGYGYTF. CDR3 in DNA: TGTGCCAGCAGTTTTCAGAGGGGCTATGGCTACACCTTC.

The chain employs TRBV9 and TRBJ2-2; D call uncertain. Trimming left V 0 bases short and J 6 bases short, with 9 bases between. The CDR3 extends over 14 amino acids. Germline loops: CDR1 SGDLS, CDR2 YYNGEE. The CDR3 reads CASSVDPSPGELFF. CDR3 DNA: TGTGCCAGCAGCGTAGATCCGAGCCCCGGGGAGCTGTTTTTT. Variable domain in full (rest from reference TRBV9 and TRBJ2-2): DSGVTQTPKHLITATGQRVTLRCSPRSGDLSVYWYQQSLDQGLQFLIQYYNGEERAKGNILERFSAQQFPDLHSELNLSSLELGDSALYFCASSVDPSPGELFFGEGSRLTVL.

The chain carries TRBV2 and TRBJ1-2; 9 nucleotides line up with TRBD1. Trimming at V came to 5 bases and at J to 8 bases, leaving 9 bases not matched to a gene. CDR1 and CDR2 from the germline V gene are SNHLY and FYNNEI. The CDR3 runs 14 residues. CDR3 residues: CASSLGQGTSGYTF. CDR3 DNA sequence: TGTGCCAGCAGTCTAGGACAGGGGACTTCGGGCTACACCTTC.

This clone was recorded a few times. The J gene is TRBJ2-1, the V gene TRBV30; no clear D gene. Germline lookup yields CDR1 GTSNPN and CDR2 SVGIG (reference sequence). Trimming took 0 bases from V and 6 from J, leaving 6 bases between them. This CDR3 has 12 amino acids. This CDR3 reads CAWSVQGNEQFF. The CDR3 nucleotides are TGTGCCTGGAGTGTACAAGGCAATGAGCAGTTCTTC.

This chain connects TRBV29-1 to TRBJ1-5; TRBD1 matches 7 bases. The ends lost 6 bases at V and 0 bases at J; junction bases unmatched: 2. The CDR3 has 13 residues. From germline, CDR1 is SQVTM and CDR2 ANQGSEA. CDR3 coding DNA: TGCAGCGTCACAGGGGATAGCAATCAGCCCCAGCATTTT. Translating gives CSVTGDSNQPQHF.

The V call is TRBV7-9, the J call TRBJ2-1; D ambiguous. V lost 5 bases, J lost 2 bases, and 13 bases lay in between. CDR1 SEHNR and CDR2 FQNEAQ come from the germline V gene (reference sequence). The length of the CDR3 is 15 residues. CDR3 DNA sequence: TGTGCCAGCAGCCTCAAAGAAGGCGCCTACAATGAGCAGTTCTTC. Residues: CASSLKEGAYNEQFF.

The chain employs TRBV19 and TRBJ1-1, with D possibly TRBD1 on 5 matching bases. Germline values: CDR1 LNHDA, CDR2 SQIVND (reference sequence). CDR3 length: 11 residues. The V gene lost 6 bases and the J gene lost 11 bases, with 13 bases spanning the gap. CDR3 protein: CASRTQGMAFF. CDR3 coding DNA: TGTGCCAGTAGGACGCAGGGAATGGCTTTCTTT.